This paragraph covers one T cell receptor beta chain sequence. Its target is unknown. The entry originates in a study of neurological immune-mediated disorders. General observations from the study: Falling below healthy controls, multiple sclerosis showed the least TCR clonal expansion, while HTLV-1-associated myelopathy showed the most.

The cDNA came from 5'RACE with 10-nucleotide random UMIs. TCRdb processed the 5' RACE reads anew with MiXCR; each CDR3 protein has one entry. The profile shows more than 70,000 distinct CDR3 sequences, over 9% of them singletons. Germline V gene data show CDR1 as SQVTM and CDR2 as ANQGSEA. The J segment lost 2 bases and the V segment lost 7 bases, leaving 8 bases of the junction unmatched. The CDR3 runs 14 residues. Healthy controls were blood bank volunteers in Maryland, USA. Unsorted libraries were generated from 2 million PBMCs held at -80 degrees C. The sample was PBMCs. This TCR was sampled from a man between 35 and 55 years old in good health. The chain has TRBV29-1 and TRBJ2-1, with 7 bases aligning to TRBD1. The CDR3 DNA is TGCAGCGACCGTCCCGGGACAGCCTACAATGAGCAGTTCTTC. Protein sequence: CSDRPGTAYNEQFF.